In its sample, the clone carrying this TCR beta chain was seen many times. What it binds is not known. The CDR3 spans 14 residues. V was trimmed by 2 bases and J by 5 bases, leaving 7 bases between them. Germline V gene lookup returns CDR1 MDHEN and CDR2 SYDVKM. The data were taken from a study of Graves' ophthalmopathy and Graves' hyperthyroidism. Study outcomes and limitations: The blood repertoire also included most expanded thyroid clonotypes above 0.001 frequency.

RNA transcripts were the source from which TCR beta CDR3 regions were amplified. Scientists carried out first-round RT-PCR using HTBI primers and then a second-round multiplex PCR. TCRdb used MiXCR to reprocess the multiplex PCR reads, holding one entry per CDR3 protein. The sample has around 470,000 distinct CDR3 sequences, approximately 15% seen once. The sample comprised blood. The receptor's source is a woman aged 25 to 39 with Graves' ophthalmopathy. The chain links TRBV28 to TRBJ1-6; D is unresolved. CDR3 coding DNA: TGTGCCAGCAGTTTACCCAGAAATAATTCACCCCTCCACTTT. Translating gives CASSLPRNNSPLHF.